This is a list of T cell receptor beta chains from one sample in a study of cytomegalovirus exposure and HLA in healthy donors. The table came from immunoSEQ multiplex PCR; TCRdb's copy has only in-frame clones and leaves some out. Among 160,000 or so clones listed, 65% to 80% were seen once. The sequenced sample consisted of PBMCs. These receptors originate from a woman aged 40-49 years in good health and CMV-seropositive. Both conserved end residues are part of each CDR3. Fields, in order: clone size, J gene, V gene, D gene, CDR3 protein, CDR3 DNA. The D gene is left open where the match is weak. Expanded clones are given a class, and other clones once, few, many or no size at all.

>NA|TRBJ2-5|TRBV5-1|NA
CASSPLTEETQYF
TGCGCCAGCAGCCCTTTAACGGAAGAGACCCAGTACTTC
>NA|TRBJ1-5|TRBV30|NA
CAWRLGGAGNQPQHF
TGTGCCTGGAGATTAGGGGGGGCAGGCAATCAGCCCCAGCATTTT
>NA|TRBJ2-2|TRBV19|NA
CASSIEGGVNTGELFF
TGTGCCAGTAGTATAGAGGGCGGGGTGAACACCGGGGAGCTGTTTTTT
>NA|TRBJ1-2|TRBV12-5|NA
CASQQSLYGYTF
TGTGCTAGCCAACAGTCCCTCTATGGCTACACCTTC
>few|TRBJ1-2|TRBV21-1|NA
CASSKTAGYTF
TGTGCCAGCAGCAAGACAGCGGGCTACACCTTC
>NA|TRBJ1-1|TRBV5-4|TRBD1
CASSQRTGLEAFF
TGTGCCAGCAGCCAGAGGACAGGGTTAGAGGCTTTCTTT
>NA|TRBJ1-2|TRBV11-2|NA
CASSLEGPNYGYTF
TGTGCCAGCAGCTTAGAGGGCCCGAACTATGGCTACACCTTC
>NA|TRBJ1-1|TRBV21-1|NA
CASSRPMGMRFGYLAFF
TGTGCCAGCAGCAGACCTATGGGTATGAGGTTCGGGTATCTTGCTTTCTTT
>NA|TRBJ2-7|TRBV18|TRBD1
CASSPQTGRVEQYF
TGTGCCAGCTCACCTCAGACAGGGCGCGTCGAGCAGTACTTC
>NA|TRBJ2-1|TRBV5-6|NA
CASSILGSNSYNEQFF
TGTGCCAGCAGCATTCTAGGCAGCAACTCCTACAATGAGCAGTTCTTC
>NA|TRBJ1-1|TRBV30|TRBD1
CAWRTGFTEAFF
TGTGCCTGGAGGACAGGGTTCACTGAAGCTTTCTTT
>NA|TRBJ1-1|TRBV27|NA
CASARGRGGTTEAFF
TGTGCCAGCGCCAGGGGACGTGGGGGAACCACTGAAGCTTTCTTT
>once|TRBJ2-5|TRBV18|NA
CASSPGIESWYF
TGTGCCAGCTCACCAGGTATTGAGAGCTGGTACTTC
>NA|TRBJ1-3|TRBV18|NA
CASSPPVWGPGNTIYF
TGTGCCAGCTCACCACCGGTATGGGGGCCTGGAAACACCATATATTTT
>NA|TRBJ1-6|TRBV18|TRBD1
CASSLLELGQVNSPLHF
TGTGCCAGCTCACTACTCGAACTGGGACAGGTGAATTCACCCCTCCACTTT
>NA|TRBJ2-7|TRBV30|TRBD2
CAWNGGAWEQYF
TGTGCCTGGAACGGGGGGGCGTGGGAGCAGTACTTC
>NA|TRBJ1-3|TRBV9|TRBD1
CASSVSQGAGNTIYF
TGTGCCAGCAGCGTAAGCCAGGGGGCTGGAAACACCATATATTTT
>NA|TRBJ2-6|TRBV7-3|TRBD2
CASSFSGAGAGANVLTF
TGTGCCAGCAGCTTCTCGGGAGCGGGGGCTGGGGCCAACGTCCTGACTTTC
>NA|TRBJ2-3|TRBV7-3|NA
CASSANAGNTDTQYF
TGTGCCAGCAGCGCCAATGCGGGAAACACAGATACGCAGTATTTT
>NA|TRBJ2-3|TRBV29-1|NA
CSVGQGQDTQYF
TGCAGCGTTGGCCAGGGGCAAGATACGCAGTATTTT
>NA|TRBJ1-5|TRBV2|TRBD1
CASSRDRGLRANQPQHF
TGTGCCAGCAGTCGCGACAGGGGTTTGAGAGCCAATCAGCCCCAGCATTTT
>NA|TRBJ2-6|TRBV30|NA
CAWSVSGANGLTF
TGTGCCTGGAGTGTCTCTGGGGCCAACGGCCTGACTTTC
>few|TRBJ2-7|TRBV30|TRBD1
CAGKGTGDYEQYF
TGTGCCGGAAAGGGGACAGGGGACTACGAGCAGTACTTC
>NA|TRBJ2-1|TRBV5-1|TRBD1
CASSFSPGQGASNEQFF
TGCGCCAGCAGCTTCTCCCCGGGACAGGGGGCGTCGAATGAGCAGTTCTTC
>once|TRBJ1-4|TRBV5-1|NA
CASAAGGAANEKLFF
TGCGCCAGCGCTGCGGGGGGCGCGGCAAATGAAAAACTGTTTTTT
>NA|TRBJ1-3|TRBV25-1|TRBD1
CASSEFTGQRNTIYF
TGTGCCAGCAGTGAATTTACGGGACAGAGAAACACCATATATTTT
>NA|TRBJ1-3|TRBV28|NA
CASSTMGRGAGNTIYF
TGTGCCAGCAGTACTATGGGGCGGGGAGCTGGAAACACCATATATTTT
>NA|TRBJ2-5|TRBV5-1|NA
CASSLAIQETQYF
TGCGCCAGCAGCTTGGCCATCCAAGAGACCCAGTACTTC
>NA|TRBJ2-5|TRBV19|NA
CASSIAGLRMETQYF
TGTGCCAGTAGTATAGCGGGACTGCGGATGGAGACCCAGTACTTC
>few|TRBJ2-5|TRBV5-4|TRBD2
CASSLAGLAGGHETQYF
TGTGCCAGCAGCTTGGCCGGGTTAGCGGGGGGGCATGAGACCCAGTACTTC
>NA|TRBJ2-5|TRBV27|TRBD2
CASSLNGGALIETQYF
TGTGCCAGCAGTTTAAACGGGGGGGCCCTGATTGAGACCCAGTACTTC
>NA|TRBJ2-7|TRBV29-1|TRBD2
CSALASGTYEQYF
TGCAGCGCTCTGGCTAGCGGAACCTACGAGCAGTACTTC
>NA|TRBJ1-2|TRBV5-1|TRBD1
CASSETGGSNYGYTF
TGCGCCAGCAGCGAGACAGGGGGGTCTAACTATGGCTACACCTTC
>few|TRBJ2-3|TRBV5-1|TRBD2
CASSSGLAGGVSTDTQYF
TGCGCCAGCAGTTCCGGACTAGCGGGGGGGGTTAGCACAGATACGCAGTATTTT
>NA|TRBJ2-1|TRBV19|NA
CASSTPEARRGEQFF
TGTGCCAGTAGTACCCCAGAAGCCCGCAGGGGAGAGCAGTTCTTC
>NA|TRBJ1-2|TRBV28|TRBD1
CASTSGTGIFGYTF
TGTGCCAGCACCTCGGGGACAGGAATCTTCGGCTACACCTTC
>NA|TRBJ1-2|TRBV30|NA
CAWSSPRRGSNYGYTF
TGTGCCTGGAGTTCCCCCCGACGGGGTTCTAACTATGGCTACACCTTC
>NA|TRBJ2-3|TRBV2|NA
CASRKRGTDTDTQYF
TGTGCCAGCAGGAAGCGGGGGACAGACACAGATACGCAGTATTTT
>NA|TRBJ1-2|TRBV6-1|NA
CASSDGAGRFGGYTF
TGTGCCAGCAGTGATGGTGCTGGCAGGTTTGGGGGCTACACCTTC
>NA|TRBJ2-2|TRBV5-1|TRBD2
CASSTQTSGTGELFF
TGCGCCAGCAGCACCCAGACTAGCGGCACCGGGGAGCTGTTTTTT
>NA|TRBJ2-5|TRBV10-2|TRBD2
CASGLAGYQETQYF
TGCGCCAGCGGACTAGCGGGTTACCAAGAGACCCAGTACTTC
>NA|TRBJ2-2|TRBV19|NA
CASSIGGVNTGELFF
TGTGCCAGTAGTATAGGGGGGGTGAACACCGGGGAGCTGTTTTTT
>once|TRBJ2-7|TRBV2|TRBD1
CASSEFRGGGFDYEQYF
TGTGCCAGCAGTGAATTTCGAGGGGGCGGTTTTGACTACGAGCAGTACTTC
>NA|TRBJ2-3|TRBV5-4|NA
CASSLVGPSKDTQYF
TGTGCCAGCAGCTTGGTGGGCCCCTCTAAAGATACGCAGTATTTT
>NA|TRBJ2-5|TRBV7-2|NA
CASSLVGPSRETQYF
TGTGCCAGCAGCTTAGTGGGGCCTTCCCGGGAGACCCAGTACTTC
>NA|TRBJ1-2|TRBV7-2|NA
CASSLAVPTDGYTF
TGTGCCAGCAGCTTAGCTGTCCCGACAGATGGCTACACCTTC
>once|TRBJ2-5|TRBV6-5|TRBD2
CASSYFGGETQYF
TGTGCCAGCAGTTATTTCGGGGGGGAGACCCAGTACTTC
>NA|TRBJ2-2|TRBV11-3|NA
CASSLAAGELFF
TGTGCCAGCAGCTTAGCCGCCGGGGAGCTGTTTTTT
>NA|TRBJ1-3|TRBV7-7|TRBD1
CASSPGTGASGNTIYF
TGTGCCAGCAGCCCCGGGACAGGGGCATCCGGAAACACCATATATTTT
>NA|TRBJ2-4|TRBV7-2|TRBD2
CASSSLAGGNIQYF
TGTGCCAGCAGCTCACTAGCGGGGGGGAACATTCAGTACTTC
>NA|TRBJ2-7|TRBV7-2|TRBD1
CASSLDRAAEQYF
TGTGCCAGCAGCCTCGACAGGGCCGCCGAGCAGTACTTC
>NA|TRBJ1-2|TRBV25-1|TRBD1
CASSYGQGHYGYTF
TGTGCCAGCAGTTACGGACAGGGCCACTATGGCTACACCTTC
>NA|TRBJ2-6|TRBV5-4|TRBD1
CASSWRTGGGSGANVLTF
TGTGCCAGCAGCTGGAGGACAGGGGGAGGCTCTGGGGCCAACGTCCTGACTTTC